Following are 13 T cell receptor beta chains from one sample sequenced in a study of T cell responses to AZD1222 COVID-19 vaccine. Clones were read by immunoSEQ multiplex PCR, and TCRdb kept only the in-frame ones, dropping some. The table has more than 150,000 clones, roughly 90% seen once; the top ten hold 3.4%. The source was peripheral blood, collected 28 days after the second AZD1222 dose. The receptors originated from an adult who received the AZD1222 COVID-19 vaccine.

V usage is TRBV3-1 (or the pseudogene TRBV3-2) and J usage is TRBJ1-4; tentative D call: TRBD1 (6 bases). The ends were cut back, 2 bases at V and 5 bases at J, with 12 bases in the middle. CDR1 is LGHDT and CDR2 is YNNKEL in the germline V gene (reference sequence). The CDR3 length is 15 residues. CDR3 DNA: TGTGCCAGCAGCCAAACAGGGCCGATCAATGAAAAACTGTTTTTT. It translates to CASSQTGPINEKLFF.

This sequence joins TRBV19 and TRBJ1-3; perhaps TRBD1 as D (6 bases). V was trimmed by 5 bases and J by 0 bases, leaving 8 bases between them. CDR1 LNHDA and CDR2 SQIVND come from the germline V gene (reference sequence). CDR3 length: 14 residues. Here the CDR3 reads CASSLDSSGNTIYF. The CDR3 nucleotides are TGTGCCAGTAGTCTGGACAGCTCTGGAAACACCATATATTTT.

Of note for this clone: This CDR3 is also generated by other DNA sequences in the sample. This rearrangement joins TRBV6-5 to TRBJ2-1; 11 positions agree with TRBD2. Looked up from germline, CDR1 is MNHEY and CDR2 is SVGAGI. CDR3 length: 15 residues. Trimming removed 5 bases from V and 4 bases from J; junction bases left unmatched: 4. This CDR3 reads CASSRLAGTYNEQFF. The CDR3 nucleotides are TGTGCCAGCAGTCGACTAGCGGGAACGTACAATGAGCAGTTCTTC.

V is TRBV27 and J is TRBJ2-7, with D tentatively TRBD2 (6 bases). Looked up from germline, CDR1 is MNHEY and CDR2 is SMNVEV (reference sequence). CDR3 size: 14 residues. V was cut by 1 base and J by 2 bases, with 9 bases left in between. The CDR3 protein is CASSLYGSTYEQYF. CDR3 bases: TGTGCCAGCAGTTTATACGGGAGTACCTACGAGCAGTACTTC.

This rearrangement joins TRBV28 to TRBJ2-1; 15 bases agree with TRBD2. Per germline, CDR1 MDHEN and CDR2 SYDVKM. V was clipped by 11 bases and J by 4 bases; unmatched bases: 9. The CDR3 totals 16 residues. The CDR3 reads CAARTSGRAKYNEQFF. The CDR3 DNA is TGTGCCGCTCGGACTAGCGGGAGGGCCAAATACAATGAGCAGTTCTTC.

The chain couples TRBV7-3 to TRBJ2-1; 8 bases are shared with TRBD1. The V and J ends lost 3 bases and 8 bases, in that order; junction bases with no gene match: 6. The CDR3 consists of 14 residues. Germline values: CDR1 SGHTA, CDR2 FQGTGA. The CDR3 DNA follows: TGTGCCAGCAGCTTCGACAGGGGTAATGATGAGCAGTTCTTC. Encoded protein: CASSFDRGNDEQFF.

V usage is TRBV10-3 and J usage is TRBJ2-7; D possibly corresponds to TRBD1 (8 bases). The CDR3 has 14 amino acids. Germline CDR1 is ENHRY and CDR2 is SYGVKD. With 5 bases removed from V and 5 bases from J, the gap between germline ends came to 16 bases. The CDR3 reads CAISPRTGRDEQYF. CDR3 nucleotides: TGTGCCATCAGTCCACGGACAGGGAGGGACGAGCAGTACTTC.

The chain carries TRBV11-2 and TRBJ1-1, with D hard to call. This CDR3 has 13 amino acids. Between the trimmed V and J ends, which lost 4 bases and 0 bases, there was a span of 6 bases. From germline, CDR1 is SGHAT and CDR2 FQNNGV. The CDR3 coding sequence is TGTGCCAGCAGCTCCCACATGAACACTGAAGCTTTCTTT. This sequence encodes CASSSHMNTEAFF.

The chain links TRBV5-4 to TRBJ2-1, with 8 bases matching TRBD1. The germline V gene encodes CDR1 SGHNT and CDR2 YYREEE (reference sequence). Unmatched junction bases numbered 4, after V lost 0 bases and J lost 2 bases. This CDR3 region has 16 residues. CDR3 residues: CASSLVAGGAYNEQFF. DNA for the CDR3: TGTGCCAGCAGCTTGGTTGCAGGGGGCGCCTACAATGAGCAGTTCTTC.

A few counts support this clone. CDR3: CASSQGGDRVGTQYF. DNA for the CDR3: TGTGCCAGCAGCCAAGGGGGGGACAGGGTCGGTACGCAGTATTTT. This chain links TRBV3-1 (or the pseudogene TRBV3-2) with TRBJ2-3; 9 bases map to TRBD1. Germline V CDR1 and CDR2: LGHDT, YNNKEL (reference sequence). The CDR3 runs 15 residues. Germline trimming cut 1 base from V and 8 bases from J; bases unmatched to any gene: 7.

The chain uses TRBV5-4 and TRBJ2-2, with unresolved D. CDR3 length: 16 residues. Germline CDR1 and CDR2: SGHNT and YYREEE (reference sequence). V shed 5 bases and J shed 0 bases, with 14 bases lying between them. In DNA form, the CDR3 reads TGTGCCAGCAGTTCTGGGTCGTTCGCGAACACCGGGGAGCTGTTTTTT. This gives the protein CASSSGSFANTGELFF.

The chain uses TRBV28 and TRBJ1-5; D unresolved. Germline V gene sequence: CDR1 MDHEN, CDR2 SYDVKM. The length of the CDR3 is 11 residues. V lost 5 bases and J lost 9, with 8 bases in between. CDR3 in DNA: TGTGCCAGCAGTCCGCCAGGGCCCCAGCATTTT. Translating gives CASSPPGPQHF. Full variable domain (rest looked up from reference TRBV28 and TRBJ1-5): DVKVTQSSRYLVKRTGEKVFLECVQDMDHENMFWYRQDPGLGLRLIYFSYDVKMKEKGDIPEGYSVSREKKERFSLILESASTNQTSMYLCASSPPGPQHFGDGTRLSIL.

The CDR3 coding sequence is TGTGCCAGCTCACCTCCGAGGGAGGGGGTTGATGAAAAACTGTTTTTT. It is translated as CASSPPREGVDEKLFF. This chain links TRBV18 with TRBJ1-4; tentative D call: TRBD1 (6 bases). V shed 3 bases and J shed 6 bases, with 17 bases lying between them. The V gene's germline CDR1 is KGHSH and CDR2 LQKENI. The CDR3 is 16 residues long.